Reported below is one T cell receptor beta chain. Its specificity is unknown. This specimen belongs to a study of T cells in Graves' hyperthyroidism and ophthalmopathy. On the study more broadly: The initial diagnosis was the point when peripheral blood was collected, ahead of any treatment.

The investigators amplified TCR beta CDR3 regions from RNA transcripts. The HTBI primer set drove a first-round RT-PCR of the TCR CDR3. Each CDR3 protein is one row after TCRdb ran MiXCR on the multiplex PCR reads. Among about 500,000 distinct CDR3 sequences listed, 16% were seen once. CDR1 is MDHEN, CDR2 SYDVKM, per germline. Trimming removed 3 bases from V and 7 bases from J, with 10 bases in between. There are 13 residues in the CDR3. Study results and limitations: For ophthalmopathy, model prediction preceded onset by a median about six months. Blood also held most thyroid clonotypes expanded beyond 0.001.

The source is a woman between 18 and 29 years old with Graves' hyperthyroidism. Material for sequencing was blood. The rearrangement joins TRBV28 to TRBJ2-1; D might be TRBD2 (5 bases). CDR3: CASSFGVRNEQFF. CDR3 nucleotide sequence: TGTGCCAGCAGTTTCGGGGTGAGGAATGAGCAGTTCTTC.